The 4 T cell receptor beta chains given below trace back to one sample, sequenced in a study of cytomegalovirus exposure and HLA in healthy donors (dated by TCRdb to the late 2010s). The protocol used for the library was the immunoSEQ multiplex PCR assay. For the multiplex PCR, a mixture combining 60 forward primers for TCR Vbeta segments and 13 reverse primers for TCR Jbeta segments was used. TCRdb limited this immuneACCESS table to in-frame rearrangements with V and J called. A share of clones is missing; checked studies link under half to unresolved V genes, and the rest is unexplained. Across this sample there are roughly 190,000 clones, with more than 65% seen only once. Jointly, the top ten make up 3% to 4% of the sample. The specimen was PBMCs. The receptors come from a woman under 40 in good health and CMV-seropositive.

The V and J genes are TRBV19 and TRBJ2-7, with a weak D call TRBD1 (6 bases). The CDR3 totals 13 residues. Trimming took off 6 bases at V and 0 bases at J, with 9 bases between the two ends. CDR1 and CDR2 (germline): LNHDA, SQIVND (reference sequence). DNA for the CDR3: TGTGCCAGTAGCAAGGACAGCTCCTACGAGCAGTACTTC. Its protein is CASSKDSSYEQYF.

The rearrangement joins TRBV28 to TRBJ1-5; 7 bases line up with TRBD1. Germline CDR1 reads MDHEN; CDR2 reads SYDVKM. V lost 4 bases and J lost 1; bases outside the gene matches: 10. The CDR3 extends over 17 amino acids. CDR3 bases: TGTGCCAGCAGTTGGCGACAGGGAGGAGGCAGCAATCAGCCCCAGCATTTT. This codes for CASSWRQGGGSNQPQHF.

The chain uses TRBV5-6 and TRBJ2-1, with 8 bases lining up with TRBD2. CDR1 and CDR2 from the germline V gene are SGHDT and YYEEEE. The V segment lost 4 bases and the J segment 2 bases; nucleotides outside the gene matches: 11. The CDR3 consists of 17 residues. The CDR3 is CASSATKRERAYNEQFF. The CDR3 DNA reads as TGTGCCAGCAGCGCCACTAAGCGGGAGCGTGCCTACAATGAGCAGTTCTTC. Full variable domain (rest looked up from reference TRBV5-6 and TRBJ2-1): DAGVTQSPTHLIKTRGQQVTLRCSPKSGHDTVSWYQQALGQGPQFIFQYYEEEERQRGNFPDRFSGHQFPNYSSELNVNALLLGDSALYLCASSATKRERAYNEQFFGPGTRLTVL.

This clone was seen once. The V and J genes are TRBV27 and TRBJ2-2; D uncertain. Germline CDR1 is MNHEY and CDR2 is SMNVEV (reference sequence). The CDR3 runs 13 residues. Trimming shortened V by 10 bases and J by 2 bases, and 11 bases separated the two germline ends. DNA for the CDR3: TGTGCCACTCTCACAGATAACACCGGGGAGCTGTTTTTT. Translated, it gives CATLTDNTGELFF.